One T cell receptor beta chain is described in this entry. Antigen specificity is unknown. This entry is derived from a study of CD8 T cells in ankylosing spondylitis. Study results and limitations: It appeared that ankylosing spondylitis blood was characterized by a TCR beta motif of seven or eight highly homologous variants.

Preparation of TCR beta libraries was done by quantitative 5'-RACE with molecular barcodes. TCRdb re-called the 5' RACE reads with MiXCR, one entry per CDR3 protein. This table has 650,000 to 800,000 distinct CDR3 sequences, roughly 20% appearing once. The V gene's germline CDR1 is LGHNA and CDR2 YNFKEQ. The CDR3 extends over 15 amino acids. Between the trimmed V and J ends, which lost 0 bases and 2 bases, there was a span of 11 bases. The chain recombines TRBV4-2 with TRBJ2-7, with D possibly matching TRBD1 (6 bases). This receptor was taken from a male donor with ankylosing spondylitis. The sequencing sample was made of blood, either unsorted or a sorted T cell fraction (not recorded which). DNA for the CDR3: TGTGCCAGCAGCCAAGATAGGACAGACCCCTACGAGCAGTACTTC. Translation gives CASSQDRTDPYEQYF.